This T cell receptor beta chain was recorded in a study of T cell clonality in common variable immunodeficiency. The CDR3 extends over 14 amino acids. The V gene lost 3 bases and the J gene lost 2 bases, with 14 bases spanning the gap. Looked up from germline, CDR1 is DFQATT and CDR2 is SNEGSKA (reference sequence). The sample holds many counts of this clone. As yet, its antigen is unknown. Coverage ceases 3 residues before the CDR3 finishes, and the germline J gene fills in the end. Study-wide results and limits: Fewer deletions and N-nucleotide insertions were reportedly seen in common variable immunodeficiency TCR beta sequences.

The data were produced by immunoSEQ multiplex PCR, yet TCRdb's version contains in-frame clones alone and is incomplete. The sample yields 30,000 to 40,000 clones, without any singletons. Blood samples were heparinized, roughly 5 to 9 ml per donor. The source material was peripheral blood mononuclear cells. This clonotype was sampled from a person aged 18 to 70 in good health. V usage is TRBV20-1 and J usage is TRBJ2-7; no clear D gene. The CDR3 here is CSASQRKIPYEQYF. The CDR3 bases that were read are TGCAGTGCTAGTCAGCGAAAAATTCCCTACGAG.